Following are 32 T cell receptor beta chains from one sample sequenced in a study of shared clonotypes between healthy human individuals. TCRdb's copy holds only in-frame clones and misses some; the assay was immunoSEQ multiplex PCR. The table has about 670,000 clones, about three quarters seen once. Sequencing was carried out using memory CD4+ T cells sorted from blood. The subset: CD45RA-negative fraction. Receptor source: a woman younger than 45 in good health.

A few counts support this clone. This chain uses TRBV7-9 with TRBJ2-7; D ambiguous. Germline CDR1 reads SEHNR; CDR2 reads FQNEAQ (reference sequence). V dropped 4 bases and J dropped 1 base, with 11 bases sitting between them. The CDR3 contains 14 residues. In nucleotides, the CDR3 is TGTGCCAGCAGCTATACGGACGGTTCCTACGAGCAGTACTTC. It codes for CASSYTDGSYEQYF.

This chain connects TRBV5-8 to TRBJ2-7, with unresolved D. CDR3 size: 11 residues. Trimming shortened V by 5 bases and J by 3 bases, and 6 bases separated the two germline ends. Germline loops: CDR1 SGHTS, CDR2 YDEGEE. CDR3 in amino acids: CASSPIYEQYF. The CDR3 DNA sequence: TGTGCCAGCAGTCCTATCTACGAGCAGTACTTC.

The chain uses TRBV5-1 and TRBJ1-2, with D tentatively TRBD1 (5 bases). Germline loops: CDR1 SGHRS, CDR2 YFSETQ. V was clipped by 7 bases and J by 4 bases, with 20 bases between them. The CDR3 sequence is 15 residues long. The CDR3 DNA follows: TGCGCCAGCGCGACCGAGGGGTTGGCTCTCTATGGCTACACCTTC. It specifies CASATEGLALYGYTF.

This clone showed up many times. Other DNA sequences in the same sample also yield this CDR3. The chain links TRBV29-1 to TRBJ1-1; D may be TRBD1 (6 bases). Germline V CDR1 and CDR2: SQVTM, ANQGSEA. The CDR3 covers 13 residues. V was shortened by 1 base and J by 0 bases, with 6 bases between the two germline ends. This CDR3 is CSVEGGLNTEAFF. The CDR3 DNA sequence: TGCAGCGTTGAAGGGGGGCTGAACACTGAAGCTTTCTTT.

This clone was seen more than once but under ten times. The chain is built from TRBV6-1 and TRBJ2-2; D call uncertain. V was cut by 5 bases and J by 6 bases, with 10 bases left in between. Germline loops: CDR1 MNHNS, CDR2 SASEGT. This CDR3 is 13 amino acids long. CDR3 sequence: CASSLFGPGELFF. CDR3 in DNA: TGTGCCAGCAGTTTATTCGGACCCGGGGAGCTGTTTTTT.

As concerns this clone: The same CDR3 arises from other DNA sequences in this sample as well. CDR3 sequence: CASSRGALNTEAFF. The CDR3 coding sequence is TGTGCCAGCAGCCGCGGGGCATTAAACACTGAAGCTTTCTTT. This chain joins TRBV7-9 and TRBJ1-1, with TRBD1 as a possible D gene (5 bases). The CDR3 totals 14 residues. The ends were cut back, 5 bases at V and 2 bases at J, with 12 bases in the middle. The V gene's germline CDR1 is SEHNR and CDR2 FQNEAQ (reference sequence).

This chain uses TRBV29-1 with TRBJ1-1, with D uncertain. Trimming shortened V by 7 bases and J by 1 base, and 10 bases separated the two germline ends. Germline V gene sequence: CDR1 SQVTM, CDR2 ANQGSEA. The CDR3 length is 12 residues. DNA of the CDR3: TGCAGCGCCGGATATTCGAACACTGAAGCTTTCTTT. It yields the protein CSAGYSNTEAFF.

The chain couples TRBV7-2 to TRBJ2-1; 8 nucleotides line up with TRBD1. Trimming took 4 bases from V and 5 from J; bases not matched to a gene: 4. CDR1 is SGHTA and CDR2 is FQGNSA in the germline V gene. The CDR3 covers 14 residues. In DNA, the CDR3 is TGTGCCAGCAGCTCAGGGGGCAATCACAATGAGCAGTTCTTC. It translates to CASSSGGNHNEQFF.

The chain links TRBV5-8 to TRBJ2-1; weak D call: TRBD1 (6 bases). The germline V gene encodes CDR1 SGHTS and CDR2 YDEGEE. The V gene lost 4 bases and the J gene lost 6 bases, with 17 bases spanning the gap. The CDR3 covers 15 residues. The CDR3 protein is CASSVGSGEFNEQFF. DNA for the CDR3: TGTGCCAGCAGCGTAGGTTCAGGGGAGTTCAATGAGCAGTTCTTC.

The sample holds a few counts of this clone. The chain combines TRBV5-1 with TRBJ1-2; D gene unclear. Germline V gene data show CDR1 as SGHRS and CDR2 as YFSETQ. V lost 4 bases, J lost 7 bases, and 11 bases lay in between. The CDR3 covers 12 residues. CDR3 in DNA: TGCGCCAGCAGCCCCCTGTCGAGTGGCTACACCTTC. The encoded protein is CASSPLSSGYTF.

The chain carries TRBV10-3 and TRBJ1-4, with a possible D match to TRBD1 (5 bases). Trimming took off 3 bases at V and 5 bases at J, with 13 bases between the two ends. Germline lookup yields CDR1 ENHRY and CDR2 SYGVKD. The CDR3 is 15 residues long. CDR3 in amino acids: CAISERGQTNEKLFF. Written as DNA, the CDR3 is TGTGCCATCAGTGAACGAGGACAAACAAATGAAAAACTGTTTTTT.

CDR3 residues: CASSLAGTGGLETQYF. The CDR3 nucleotides are TGTGCCAGCAGCTTAGCCGGGACAGGGGGGCTGGAGACCCAGTACTTC. The chain employs TRBV7-2 and TRBJ2-5, with 11 bases lining up with TRBD1. CDR1 and CDR2 (germline): SGHTA, FQGNSA. CDR3 size: 16 residues. V shed 0 bases and J 5 bases; nucleotides not matched to a gene: 5. Full variable domain (rest looked up from reference TRBV7-2 and TRBJ2-5): GAGVSQSPSNKVTEKGKDVELRCDPISGHTALYWYRQSLGQGLEFLIYFQGNSAPDKSGLPSDRFSAERTGGSVSTLTIQRTQQEDSAVYLCASSLAGTGGLETQYFGPGTRLLVL.

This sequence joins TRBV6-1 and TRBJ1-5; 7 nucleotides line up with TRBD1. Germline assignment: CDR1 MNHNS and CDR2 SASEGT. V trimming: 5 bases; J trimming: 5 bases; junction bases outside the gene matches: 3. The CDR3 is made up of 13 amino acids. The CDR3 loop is CASSFQGDQPQHF. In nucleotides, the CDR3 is TGTGCCAGCAGTTTTCAGGGGGATCAGCCCCAGCATTTT.

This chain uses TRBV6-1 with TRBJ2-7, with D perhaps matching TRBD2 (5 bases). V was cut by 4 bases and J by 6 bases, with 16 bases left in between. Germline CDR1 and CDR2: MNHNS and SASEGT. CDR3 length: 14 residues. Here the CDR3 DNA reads TGTGCCAGCAGTGGGGCGGACGGGATGGGCGAGCAGTACTTC. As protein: CASSGADGMGEQYF.

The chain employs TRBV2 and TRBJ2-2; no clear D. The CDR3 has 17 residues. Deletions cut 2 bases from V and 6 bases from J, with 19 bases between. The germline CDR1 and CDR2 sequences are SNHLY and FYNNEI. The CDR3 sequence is CASSERSLGFGAGELFF. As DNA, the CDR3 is TGTGCCAGCAGTGAAAGATCTCTGGGTTTTGGGGCCGGGGAGCTGTTTTTT.

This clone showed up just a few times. CDR3 loop: CASSLIAGLKEQYF. CDR3 DNA sequence: TGTGCCAGCAGTTTAATTGCAGGGCTGAAAGAGCAGTACTTC. The J gene is TRBJ2-7, the V gene TRBV27, with D possibly TRBD1 on 5 matching bases. Germline assignment: CDR1 MNHEY and CDR2 SMNVEV (reference sequence). The CDR3 is 14 residues long. V shed 2 bases and J shed 7 bases, with 15 bases lying between them.

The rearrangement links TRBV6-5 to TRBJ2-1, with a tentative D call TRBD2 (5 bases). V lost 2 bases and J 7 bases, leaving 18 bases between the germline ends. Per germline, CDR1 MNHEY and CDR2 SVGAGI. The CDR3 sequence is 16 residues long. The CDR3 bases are TGTGCCAGCAGTTACAGGGTATTCGGGAAAGGGAATGAGCAGTTCTTC. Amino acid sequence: CASSYRVFGKGNEQFF.

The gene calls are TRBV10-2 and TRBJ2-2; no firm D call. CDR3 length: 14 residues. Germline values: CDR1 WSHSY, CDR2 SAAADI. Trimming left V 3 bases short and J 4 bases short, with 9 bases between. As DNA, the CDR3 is TGCGCCAGCAGTGATAGTGCTTCCACCGGGGAGCTGTTTTTT. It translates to CASSDSASTGELFF.

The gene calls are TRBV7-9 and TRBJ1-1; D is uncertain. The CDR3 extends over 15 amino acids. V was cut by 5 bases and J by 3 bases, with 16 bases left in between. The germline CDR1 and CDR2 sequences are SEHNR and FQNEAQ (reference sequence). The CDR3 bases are TGTGCCAGCAGCAGCCGGCGGGGATTGGACACTGAAGCTTTCTTT. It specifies CASSSRRGLDTEAFF.

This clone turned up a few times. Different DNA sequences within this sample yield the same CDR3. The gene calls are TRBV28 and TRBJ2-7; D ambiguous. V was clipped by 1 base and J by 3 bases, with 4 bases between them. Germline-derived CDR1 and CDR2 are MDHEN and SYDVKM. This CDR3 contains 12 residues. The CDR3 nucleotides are TGTGCCAGCAGTTTATCCAGCTACGAGCAGTACTTC. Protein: CASSLSSYEQYF.

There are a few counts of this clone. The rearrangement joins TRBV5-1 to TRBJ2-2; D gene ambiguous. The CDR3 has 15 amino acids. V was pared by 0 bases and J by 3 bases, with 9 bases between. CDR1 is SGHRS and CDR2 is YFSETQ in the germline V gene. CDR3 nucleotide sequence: TGCGCCAGCAGCTTGGGTGTAGGGCACACCGGGGAGCTGTTTTTT. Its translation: CASSLGVGHTGELFF.

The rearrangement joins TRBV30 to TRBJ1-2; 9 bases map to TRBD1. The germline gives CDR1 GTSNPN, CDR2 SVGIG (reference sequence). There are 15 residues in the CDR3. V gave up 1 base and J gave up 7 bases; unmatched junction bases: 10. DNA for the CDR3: TGTGCCTGGAGTGCCCAAACGGGGGGACAGGGTGGCTACACCTTC. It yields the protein CAWSAQTGGQGGYTF.

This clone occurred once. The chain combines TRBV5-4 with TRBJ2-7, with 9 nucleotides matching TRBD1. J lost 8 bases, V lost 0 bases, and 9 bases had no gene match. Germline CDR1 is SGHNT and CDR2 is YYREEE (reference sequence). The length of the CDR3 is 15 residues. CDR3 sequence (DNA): TGTGCCAGCAGCTTGGCCGGGACAGGGCTGATTAAGCAGTACTTC. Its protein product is CASSLAGTGLIKQYF.

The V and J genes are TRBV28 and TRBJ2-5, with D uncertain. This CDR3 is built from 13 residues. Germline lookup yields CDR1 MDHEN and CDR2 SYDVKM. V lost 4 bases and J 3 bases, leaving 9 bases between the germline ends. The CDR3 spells CASSSSREETQYF. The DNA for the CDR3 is TGTGCCAGCAGTTCATCTAGGGAAGAGACCCAGTACTTC.

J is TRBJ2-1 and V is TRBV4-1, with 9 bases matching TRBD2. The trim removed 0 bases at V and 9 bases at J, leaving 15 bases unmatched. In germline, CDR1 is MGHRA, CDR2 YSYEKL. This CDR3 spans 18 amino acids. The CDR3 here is CASSQDDRLAGGLGEQFF. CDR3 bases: TGCGCCAGCAGCCAAGATGACCGTCTTGCGGGAGGGCTCGGTGAGCAGTTCTTC.

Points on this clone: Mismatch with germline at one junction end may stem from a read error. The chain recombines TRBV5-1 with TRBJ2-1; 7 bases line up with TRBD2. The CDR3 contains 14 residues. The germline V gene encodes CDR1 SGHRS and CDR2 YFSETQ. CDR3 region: CASRLAGVENEQFF. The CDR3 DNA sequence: TGCGCCAGCAGATTGGCGGGAGTCGAAAATGAGCAGTTCTTC.

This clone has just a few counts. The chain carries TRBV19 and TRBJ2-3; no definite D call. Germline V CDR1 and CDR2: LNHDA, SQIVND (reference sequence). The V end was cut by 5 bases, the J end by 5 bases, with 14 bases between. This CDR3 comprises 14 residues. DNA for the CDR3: TGTGCCAGTAGTCTTAGTGCCGGCGGAGATACGCAGTATTTT. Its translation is CASSLSAGGDTQYF.

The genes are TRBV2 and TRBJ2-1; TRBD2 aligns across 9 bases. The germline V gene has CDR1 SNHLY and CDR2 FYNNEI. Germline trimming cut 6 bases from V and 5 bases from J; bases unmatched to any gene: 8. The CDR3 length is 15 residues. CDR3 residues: CASRAWTSVNNEQFF. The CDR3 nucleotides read TGTGCCAGCAGGGCATGGACTAGCGTAAACAATGAGCAGTTCTTC.

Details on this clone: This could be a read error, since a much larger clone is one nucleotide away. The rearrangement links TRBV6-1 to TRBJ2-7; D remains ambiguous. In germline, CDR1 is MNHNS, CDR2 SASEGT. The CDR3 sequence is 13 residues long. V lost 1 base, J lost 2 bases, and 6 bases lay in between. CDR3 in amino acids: CASSEGQAYEQYF. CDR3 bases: TGTGCCAGCAGTGAAGGGCAGGCCTACGAGCAGTACTTC.

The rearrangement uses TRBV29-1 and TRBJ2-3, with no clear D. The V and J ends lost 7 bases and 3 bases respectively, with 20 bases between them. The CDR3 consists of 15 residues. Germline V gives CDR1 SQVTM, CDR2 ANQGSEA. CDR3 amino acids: CSAQFLAEKTDTQYF. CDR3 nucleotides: TGCAGCGCCCAGTTTTTGGCAGAGAAAACAGATACGCAGTATTTT.

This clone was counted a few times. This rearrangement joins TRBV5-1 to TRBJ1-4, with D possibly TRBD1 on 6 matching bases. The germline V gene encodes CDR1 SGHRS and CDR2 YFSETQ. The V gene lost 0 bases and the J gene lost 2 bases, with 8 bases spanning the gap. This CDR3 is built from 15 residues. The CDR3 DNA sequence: TGCGCCAGCAGCTTGGGCCAGGGGACTAATGAAAAACTGTTTTTT. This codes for CASSLGQGTNEKLFF.

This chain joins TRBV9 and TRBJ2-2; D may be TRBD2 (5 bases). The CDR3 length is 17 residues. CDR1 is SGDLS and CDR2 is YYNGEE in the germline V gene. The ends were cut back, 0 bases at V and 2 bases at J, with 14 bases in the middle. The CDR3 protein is CASSVAQRTYNTGELFF. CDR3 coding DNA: TGTGCCAGCAGCGTAGCCCAGCGGACTTATAACACCGGGGAGCTGTTTTTT.